This is a list of T cell receptor beta chains from one sample in a study of shared clonotypes between healthy human individuals. The protocol was immunoSEQ multiplex PCR, while the TCRdb copy is restricted to in-frame clones and leaves out a portion. The table lists some 2,000,000 clones, roughly 95% of them singletons, with less than 0.15% in the top ten. The sequenced material came from naive CD4+ T cells sorted from blood. The receptors were gathered from a man between 18 and 35 years old in good health. Each CDR3 is given with its conserved first and last residue.

TRBJ2-7 | TRBV11-2 | CASSLGTLGYEQYF
TRBJ1-3 | TRBV7-2 | CASSPHQMGPSGNTIYF
TRBJ1-2 | TRBV18 | CASSPNRESGYTF
TRBJ2-5 | TRBV2 | CASSEMWEKETQYF
TRBJ1-5 | TRBV2 | CASSEARENQPQHF
TRBJ1-4 | TRBV7-2 | CASSLQGQGYEKLFF
TRBJ1-1 | TRBV5-1 | CASSQSTGNTEAFF
TRBJ1-4 | TRBV30 | CAWSAGGTSSNEKLFF
TRBJ2-5 | TRBV5-1 | CASRERGGLWETQYF
TRBJ1-3 | TRBV6-1 | CASSPGTGAGNTIYF
TRBJ1-5 | TRBV10-3 | CAISEGLDQPQHF
TRBJ2-7 | TRBV11-2 | CASSLPGGSGRYEQYF
TRBJ1-2 | TRBV28 | CASSSGEPGQSVRGYTF
TRBJ2-7 | TRBV29-1 | CSVGSSGRYEQYF
TRBJ2-5 | TRBV10-3 | CAISGPGQEGTQYF
TRBJ2-1 | TRBV7-6 | CASSLASSEQFF
TRBJ2-4 | TRBV9 | CASSVSDSKNIQYF
TRBJ2-7 | TRBV9 | CASSVVGGVDEQYF
TRBJ2-7 | TRBV6-6 | CASSPLGYEQYF
TRBJ1-2 | TRBV10-3 | CAISEGGPNYGYTF
TRBJ2-3 | TRBV6-5 | CASSYLRRATDTQYF
TRBJ2-3 | TRBV10-3 | CAISDLTKSTDTQYF
TRBJ1-4 | TRBV28 | CASSLTSHNEKLFF
TRBJ2-7 | TRBV10-3 | CAISEGTLGHEQYF
TRBJ2-2 | TRBV6-1 | CASSRQKTTGELFF
TRBJ1-2 | TRBV6-6 | CASSLSGGGYGYTF
TRBJ2-1 | TRBV7-9 | CASSLAGGGIQQFF
TRBJ1-2 | TRBV15 | CATSRQGVYGYTF
TRBJ2-1 | TRBV5-6 | CASSLGGGTSAPPEQFF
TRBJ2-7 | TRBV10-3 | CAIGESYEQYF
TRBJ1-6 | TRBV21-1 | CAIPPFRGAKGELGLKGSNSPLHF
TRBJ2-7 | TRBV5-1 | CASRLGTSGRNEQYF
TRBJ2-5 | TRBV5-4 | CASSRRAGETQYF
TRBJ2-7 | TRBV25-1 | CASSGGGNPYEQYF
TRBJ1-2 | TRBV25-1 | CASSEYKGRDGYTF
TRBJ1-4 | TRBV2 | CASRATGSGNEKLFF
TRBJ1-5 | TRBV19 | CASSPSTLREFNQPQHF
TRBJ2-3 | TRBV27 | CASSFYSGTEKGTDTQYF
TRBJ1-2 | TRBV25-1 | CASSDPRAHYGYTF
TRBJ2-7 | TRBV30 | CAWRGGYYEQYF
TRBJ2-2 | TRBV10-1 | CATSDTYNTGELFF
TRBJ1-4 | TRBV5-1 | CASSRQGEDEKLFF
TRBJ1-4 | TRBV6-1 | CASSLGVNEKLFF
TRBJ1-5 | TRBV7-2 | CASSLGTGGNQPQHF
TRBJ2-7 | TRBV10-3 | CAISEMTASTYEQYF
TRBJ2-5 | TRBV7-9 | CASSPRERGVLGAQYF
TRBJ1-2 | TRBV30 | CAWSRAPPTFYGYTF
TRBJ1-4 | TRBV5-1 | CASSLQVATNEKLFF
TRBJ2-7 | TRBV10-2 | CASSESWGPLSNEQYF
TRBJ1-1 | TRBV7-2 | CASSFPRQGEMNTEAFF
TRBJ2-5 | TRBV7-2 | CASSAGLAGGSETQYF
TRBJ2-7 | TRBV6-4 | CATQPWTGRREQYF
TRBJ1-4 | TRBV5-8 | CASSPDRNEKLFF
TRBJ1-4 | TRBV7-8 | CASSPRTGRGNEKLFF